The clone carrying this T cell receptor (beta chain) was observed once. Its matching antigen is unknown. This sample was taken from a study of T cell responses to AZD1222 COVID-19 vaccine. Findings and limits, study-wide: The study sampled repertoires only after the peak T cell response.

V dropped 8 bases and J dropped 5 bases, with 12 bases sitting between them. Germline lookup yields CDR1 MNHEY and CDR2 SVGAGI. The CDR3 is 12 amino acids. The table came from immunoSEQ multiplex PCR; TCRdb's copy has only in-frame clones and leaves some out. The data hold 95,000 to 100,000 clones, with about 82% observed a single time. The chain is built from TRBV6-5 and TRBJ1-1; D gene ambiguous. The source material was peripheral blood, sampled on day 0 of AZD1222 vaccination. The TCR was taken from an adult in good health. The CDR3 DNA reads as TGTGCCAGCTCGTGGGAGGTAACTGAAGCTTTCTTT. Translation gives CASSWEVTEAFF.